These 29 T cell receptor beta chains share one sample of origin, sequenced in a study of T cell responses to AZD1222 COVID-19 vaccine. Generated by immunoSEQ multiplex PCR, the TCRdb table keeps only in-frame clones and is missing some. The sample consists of about 140,000 clones, about 89% of them appearing once. The input for sequencing was peripheral blood, taken on day 0 of AZD1222 vaccination. These receptors all stem from an adult in good health.

The chain links TRBV5-1 to TRBJ2-7; 7 bases agree with TRBD2. Trimming at V came to 4 bases and at J to 7 bases, leaving 8 bases not matched to a gene. CDR1 and CDR2 from the germline V gene are SGHRS and YFSETQ. The CDR3 loop spans 13 amino acids. The CDR3 protein is CASSRVRGVEQYF. In DNA, the CDR3 is TGCGCCAGCAGCAGGGTACGGGGGGTGGAGCAGTACTTC.

The rearrangement uses TRBV27 and TRBJ2-5, with 7 bases fitting TRBD2. The V gene's germline CDR1 is MNHEY and CDR2 SMNVEV (reference sequence). There are 13 residues in the CDR3. V lost 4 bases to trimming and J lost 5 bases; unmatched junction nucleotides: 4. This CDR3 reads CASSYWGGETQYF. In DNA form, the CDR3 reads TGTGCCAGCAGTTATTGGGGGGGTGAGACCCAGTACTTC.

The chain is built from TRBV27 and TRBJ1-5; TRBD1 matches 8 bases. The germline V gene encodes CDR1 MNHEY and CDR2 SMNVEV (reference sequence). V lost 4 bases to trimming and J lost 5 bases; unmatched junction nucleotides: 10. The CDR3 spans 16 residues. The CDR3 coding sequence is TGTGCCAGCAGTTCCTACACCGGGACAGGCTATCAGCCCCAGCATTTT. As protein: CASSSYTGTGYQPQHF.

The J gene is TRBJ1-5, the V gene TRBV6-2 or TRBV6-3; no firm D call. V was cut by 4 bases and J by 11 bases, with 9 bases left in between. Germline loops: CDR1 MNHEY, CDR2 SVGEGT. The CDR3 spans 11 residues. CDR3 nucleotide sequence: TGTGCCAGCAGTTTGGGGAGGGCCCAGCATTTT. It codes for CASSLGRAQHF.

The chain couples TRBV29-1 to TRBJ1-2; D unresolved. The V gene's germline CDR1 is SQVTM and CDR2 ANQGSEA. This CDR3 is 12 amino acids long. V was pared by 7 bases and J by 2 bases, with 11 bases between. CDR3 bases: TGCAGCGCCGGCGGGCAGAACTATGGCTACACCTTC. Residues: CSAGGQNYGYTF.

The sample holds one count of this clone. The rearrangement joins TRBV28 to TRBJ2-1; D unresolved. CDR3 length: 14 residues. Germline V gives CDR1 MDHEN, CDR2 SYDVKM. Trimming cost V 1 base and J 5 bases, with 9 bases left between them. As DNA, the CDR3 is TGTGCCAGCAGTTTATTCGATAGGAACAATGAGCAGTTCTTC. This gives the protein CASSLFDRNNEQFF.

Here the CDR3 DNA reads TGTGCCAGCAGTTACTGGACCGCTTCTAGCTACACCTTC. The encoded protein is CASSYWTASSYTF. The J gene is TRBJ1-2, the V gene TRBV6-2 or TRBV6-3; unclear D gene. V was trimmed by 1 base and J by 9 bases, leaving 12 bases between them. CDR3 length: 13 residues. CDR1 is MNHEY, CDR2 SVGEGT, per germline.

The V gene is TRBV11-3, the J gene TRBJ2-1; no clear D. There are 13 residues in the CDR3. The germline gives CDR1 SGHNT, CDR2 YENEEA. V dropped 1 base and J dropped 8 bases, with 9 bases sitting between them. CDR3 DNA sequence: TGTGCCAGCAGCTTAGGGGAAAGATATGAGCAGTTCTTC. Its translation is CASSLGERYEQFF.

This chain links TRBV12-3 or TRBV12-4 with TRBJ1-1; no clear D. The V end was cut by 7 bases, the J end by 8 bases, with 14 bases between. The CDR3 totals 12 residues. The CDR3 is CASKPDYREAFF. The CDR3 region has the DNA TGTGCCAGCAAACCCGACTACAGAGAAGCTTTCTTT.

J is TRBJ2-7 and V is TRBV11-1, with 9 nucleotides matching TRBD1. CDR1 and CDR2 (germline): SGHAT, FQDESV (reference sequence). This CDR3 contains 12 residues. The J segment lost 4 bases and the V segment lost 8 bases, leaving 3 bases of the junction unmatched. In DNA, the CDR3 is TGTGCCAGCGGGACAGGGACGTACGAGCAGTACTTC. This codes for CASGTGTYEQYF.

The rearrangement links TRBV4-2 to TRBJ1-6; D not certain. This CDR3 region has 17 residues. The germline V gene encodes CDR1 LGHNA and CDR2 YNFKEQ. The V gene lost 4 bases and the J gene lost 6 bases, with 19 bases spanning the gap. The CDR3 reads CASSPTSRADGNSPLHF. The CDR3 DNA is TGTGCCAGCAGCCCAACCAGTAGGGCTGACGGTAATTCACCCCTCCACTTT.

The gene calls are TRBV5-5 and TRBJ1-1; TRBD1 agrees at 7 bases. Germline lookup yields CDR1 SGHKS and CDR2 YYEKEE (reference sequence). The CDR3 spans 15 residues. With V trimmed by 4 bases and J by 1 base, 7 bases remained unmatched. In nucleotides, the CDR3 is TGTGCCAGCAGCAGCTCGGGACAGTCGAACACTGAAGCTTTCTTT. It encodes CASSSSGQSNTEAFF. The full variable domain, with the rest looked up from reference TRBV5-5 and TRBJ1-1, is DAGVTQSPTHLIKTRGQQVTLRCSPISGHKSVSWYQQVLGQGPQFIFQYYEKEERGRGNFPDRFSARQFPNYSSELNVNALLLGDSALYLCASSSSGQSNTEAFFGQGTRLTVV.

The J gene is TRBJ1-1, the V gene TRBV18; D not resolved. V shed 1 base and J shed 3 bases, with 9 bases lying between them. CDR3 size: 14 residues. Germline V gene data show CDR1 as KGHSH and CDR2 as LQKENI. CDR3 coding DNA: TGTGCCAGCTCACCACGGGCAGTCGACACTGAAGCTTTCTTT. Protein: CASSPRAVDTEAFF. The variable domain in full, completed from reference TRBV18 and TRBJ1-1, reads NAGVMQNPRHLVRRRGQEARLRCSPMKGHSHVYWYRQLPEEGLKFMVYLQKENIIDESGMPKERFSAEFPKEGPSILRIQQVVRGDSAAYFCASSPRAVDTEAFFGQGTRLTVV.

This clone was counted a few times. The rearrangement joins TRBV2 to TRBJ2-7; 8 nucleotides match TRBD1. The CDR3 loop spans 12 amino acids. V shed 7 bases and J 3 bases; nucleotides not matched to a gene: 2. Germline assignment: CDR1 SNHLY and CDR2 FYNNEI. The CDR3 region has the DNA TGTGCCAGCACGACAGGGGTCTACGAGCAGTACTTC. This translates into CASTTGVYEQYF.

J is TRBJ1-5 and V is TRBV15; D not certain. Germline V gene lookup returns CDR1 LNHNV and CDR2 YYDKDF (reference sequence). V dropped 0 bases and J dropped 4 bases, with 7 bases sitting between them. CDR3 length: 14 residues. The CDR3 loop is CATSRDLSNQPQHF. The CDR3 DNA follows: TGTGCCACCAGCAGAGACTTGAGTAATCAGCCCCAGCATTTT. The whole variable domain, remainder taken from reference TRBV15 and TRBJ1-5, is DAMVIQNPRYQVTQFGKPVTLSCSQTLNHNVMYWYQQKSSQAPKLLFHYYDKDFNNEADTPDNFQSRRPNTSFCFLDIRSPGLGDTAMYLCATSRDLSNQPQHFGDGTRLSIL.

The V call is TRBV5-4, the J call TRBJ2-5; D gene unclear. Per germline, CDR1 SGHNT and CDR2 YYREEE (reference sequence). V was pared by 4 bases and J by 2 bases, with 12 bases between. The length of the CDR3 is 14 residues. The CDR3 DNA reads TGTGCCAGCAGCCCCCCTGATGGACAAGAGACCCAGTACTTC. Translation: CASSPPDGQETQYF.

This clone is deemed medium-sized. The CDR3 reads CASISTGNTEAFF. The CDR3 nucleotides read TGTGCCAGCATTTCTACAGGGAACACTGAAGCTTTCTTT. The chain employs TRBV2 and TRBJ1-1, with D possibly matching TRBD1 (5 bases). Trimming cost V 7 bases and J 1 base, with 10 bases left between them. The CDR3 extends over 13 amino acids. Germline-derived CDR1 and CDR2 are SNHLY and FYNNEI. Variable domain in full (rest from reference TRBV2 and TRBJ1-1): EPEVTQTPSHQVTQMGQEVILRCVPISNHLYFYWYRQILGQKVEFLVSFYNNEISEKSEIFDDQFSVERPDGSNFTLKIRSTKLEDSAMYFCASISTGNTEAFFGQGTRLTVV.

The V call is TRBV3-1 (or the pseudogene TRBV3-2), the J call TRBJ2-7, with a possible D match to TRBD2 (5 bases). Trimming shortened V by 4 bases and J by 0 bases, and 16 bases separated the two germline ends. The germline gives CDR1 LGHDT, CDR2 YNNKEL (reference sequence). The length of the CDR3 is 16 residues. The CDR3 region has the DNA TGTGCCAGCAGCCTGGCCCCGAGCGGATTCTCCTACGAGCAGTACTTC. Translation gives CASSLAPSGFSYEQYF.

This sequence joins TRBV7-9 and TRBJ1-6; no firm D call. Germline V lookup: CDR1 SEHNR, CDR2 FQNEAQ (reference sequence). Trimming left V 5 bases short and J 7 bases short, with 9 bases between. The CDR3 runs to 13 residues. The CDR3 spells CASSQAANSPLHF. The DNA of the CDR3 is TGTGCCAGCAGCCAGGCGGCCAATTCACCCCTCCACTTT.

This clone came up once. The V and J genes are TRBV7-8 and TRBJ1-1; D call uncertain. The V and J ends lost 5 bases and 0 bases respectively, with 10 bases between them. CDR3 size: 14 residues. The V gene's germline CDR1 is SGHVS and CDR2 FQNEAQ. Written as DNA, the CDR3 is TGTGCCAGCAGCGACCCCGGGTTGAACACTGAAGCTTTCTTT. Its translation: CASSDPGLNTEAFF. Complete variable domain (other parts from reference TRBV7-8 and TRBJ1-1): GAGVSQSPRYKVAKRGQDVALRCDPISGHVSLFWYQQALGQGPEFLTYFQNEAQLDKSGLPSDRFFAERPEGSVSTLKIQRTQQEDSAVYLCASSDPGLNTEAFFGQGTRLTVV.

The genes are TRBV3-1 (or the pseudogene TRBV3-2) and TRBJ2-2; 8 bases match TRBD2. This CDR3 is built from 16 residues. The V and J ends lost 1 base and 5 bases, in that order; junction bases with no gene match: 6. Germline V gene sequence: CDR1 LGHDT, CDR2 YNNKEL (reference sequence). CDR3 loop: CASSQAGAGVTGELFF. In DNA, the CDR3 is TGTGCCAGCAGCCAAGCGGGAGCGGGAGTGACCGGGGAGCTGTTTTTT.

The chain recombines TRBV19 with TRBJ1-2; TRBD1 matches at 8 bases. The V segment lost 3 bases and the J segment 4 bases; nucleotides outside the gene matches: 10. From germline, CDR1 is LNHDA and CDR2 SQIVND (reference sequence). The CDR3 length is 16 residues. In DNA form, the CDR3 reads TGTGCCAGTAGTATCTCATCCGGGACAGGTTCCTATGGCTACACCTTC. Its protein product is CASSISSGTGSYGYTF. Using reference TRBV19 and TRBJ1-2 for the parts outside the CDR3, the full variable domain is DGGITQSPKYLFRKEGQNVTLSCEQNLNHDAMYWYRQDPGQGLRLIYYSQIVNDFQKGDIAEGYSVSREKKESFPLTVTSAQKNPTAFYLCASSISSGTGSYGYTFGSGTRLTVV.

This chain uses TRBV7-6 with TRBJ1-3; D is possibly TRBD1 (6 bases). CDR1 and CDR2 (germline): SGHVS, FNYEAQ. V lost 1 base and J 4 bases, leaving 14 bases between the germline ends. This CDR3 is 16 amino acids long. The DNA of the CDR3 is TGTGCCAGCAGCTTAGACCCAGGGGCCGGAGGAAACACCATATATTTT. Protein product: CASSLDPGAGGNTIYF.

The V gene is TRBV21-1, the J gene TRBJ2-7; the table's D call TRBD1 went unverified against the DNA. TRBV21-1 is given as a pseudogene. The CDR3 is 14 residues long. CDR3 region: CASTPRDRGFRCYF. Written as DNA, the CDR3 is TGTGCCAGCACCCCGCGGGACAGGGGGTTTCGGTGTTACTTC.

The chain links TRBV5-1 to TRBJ2-2; 11 nucleotides agree with TRBD2. CDR1 and CDR2 from the germline V gene are SGHRS and YFSETQ. The CDR3 extends over 16 amino acids. J gave up 3 bases and V 2 bases, and 3 bases lay outside the gene matches. The CDR3 DNA reads as TGCGCCAGCAGCTTTACTAGCGGGGGTGACACCGGGGAGCTGTTTTTT. This translates into CASSFTSGGDTGELFF.

The rearrangement links TRBV9 to TRBJ1-6, with D possibly matching TRBD1 (5 bases). V was clipped by 6 bases and J by 9 bases, with 10 bases between them. This CDR3 comprises 12 residues. Germline CDR1 SGDLS, CDR2 YYNGEE. The CDR3 here is CASNEGTSPLHF. Here the CDR3 DNA reads TGTGCCAGCAATGAAGGGACTTCACCCCTCCACTTT.

The V gene is TRBV7-9, the J gene TRBJ1-4; 7 bases map to TRBD1. In germline, CDR1 is SEHNR, CDR2 FQNEAQ (reference sequence). The V gene end was trimmed by 5 bases and the J gene end by 7 bases; junction bases not matched to a gene: 10. This CDR3 region has 15 residues. CDR3 in amino acids: CASSPLTGKGEKLFF. The CDR3 nucleotides are TGTGCCAGCAGCCCTTTGACAGGGAAGGGTGAAAAACTGTTTTTT.

V usage is TRBV2 and J usage is TRBJ1-5; unclear D gene. CDR3 length: 12 residues. The germline CDR1 and CDR2 sequences are SNHLY and FYNNEI. The germline V and J ends were trimmed by 4 bases and 4 bases, with 5 bases remaining between them. In nucleotides, the CDR3 is TGTGCCAGCAGTGCACCGAATCAGCCCCAGCATTTT. Residues: CASSAPNQPQHF.

The chain has TRBV6-5 and TRBJ2-1; 9 bases match TRBD2. The CDR3 extends over 14 amino acids. Unmatched junction bases numbered 8, after V lost 7 bases and J lost 7 bases. Germline V CDR1 and CDR2: MNHEY, SVGAGI. The CDR3 here is CASKWLAGRNEQFF. CDR3 in DNA: TGTGCCAGCAAATGGCTAGCGGGGAGAAATGAGCAGTTCTTC.